A selection of T cell receptor beta chains follows, all from one sample in a study of T cell responses to AZD1222 COVID-19 vaccine. Here immunoSEQ multiplex PCR was the method, and the copy in TCRdb shows in-frame clones only, minus some. This table has fewer than 200,000 clones, about 83% appearing once. The material sequenced was peripheral blood, taken 28 days after the second AZD1222 dose. Receptor source: an adult who received the AZD1222 COVID-19 vaccine. Both conserved end residues are part of each CDR3.

j_gene,v_gene,CDR3aa
TRBJ1-5,TRBV19,CASSTTPQGTQPQHF
TRBJ1-5,TRBV20-1,CSASLTGGYSNQPQHF
TRBJ1-1,TRBV7-9,CASSSRNRGRRAPEAFF
TRBJ2-7,TRBV7-9,CASSFTYEQYF
TRBJ1-1,TRBV5-1,CASRSDRQGGAFF
TRBJ1-4,TRBV7-8,CASTPWKPGQGTNEKLFF
TRBJ1-1,TRBV7-9,CASSPQAKEAFF
TRBJ1-1,TRBV7-2,CASSLLGGGGRRVTEAFF
TRBJ2-3,TRBV19,CASSIMTGGTDTQYF
TRBJ1-1,TRBV7-9,CASIFGRGTEAFF